Listed here is a single TCR beta chain. The specificity of this receptor is unknown. Within one base of it there is no much larger clone, and no base qualities were kept. The data were obtained in a study of multiple sclerosis patients with progressive multifocal leukoencephalopathy (dated by TCRdb to about 2019). Describing the broader study: Five MS patients treated with natalizumab who did not develop PML were sampled longitudinally as controls. The goal was to find JC virus-specific or public T-cell expansions that arose at the time of PML onset. The study examined peripheral T and B cells of MS patients who developed PML (4 under natalizumab, 1 after alemtuzumab) and treated patients who did not. Two natalizumab-treated patients who later developed PML were followed longitudinally from before therapy through 6 and 12 months to PML onset. The study at large found these results: Less diverse TRB repertoires in most PML patients were suggested by lower normalized Shannon entropy, whereas values near 1 were observed in the natalizumab-treated controls. Analysis was restricted to peripheral blood, although for natalizumab-associated PML, cerebrospinal fluid or brain lymphocytes might be more informative. Because the cohort was small and descriptive, it remained unclear whether the findings reflect JC virus infection or general immunocompromise. When PML developed, neither common TRBV or TRBJ gene usage nor preferential TRBV-TRBJ pairings were detected. TRB clones with frequency above 0.5% were observed only in PML patients, but the clones expanded at PML onset were found to be already present before and during natalizumab therapy.

The CDR3 contains 14 residues, cysteine and phenylalanine counted. Only the CDR3 portion is preserved as DNA: 42 bases, with reading frame beginning at the first base. CDR1 and CDR2, per the germline V gene, are SGHRS and YFSETQ. TRB CDR3 regions were amplified from genomic DNA with the immunoSEQ two-step multiplex PCR at survey-level depth. Synthetic inline TR CDR3 controls covering all V-J pairings were spiked into each PCR to estimate template counts and remove amplification bias. Reads were processed so that amplification and sequencing bias were reduced, and quantification was performed against synthetic TR CDR3 analogs. As for how the authors treated the data: Raw data were processed in ImmunoSEQ Analyzer, removing out-of-frame sequences and CDR3s with stop codons, and genes were named by IMGT nomenclature. Normalized Shannon entropy, defined as 1 minus Pielou's evenness, was used to summarize repertoire diversity. TRB sequences were treated as identical only when sharing V gene, J gene and CDR3. Public PML clonotypes were CDR3s found in two or more PML-onset samples but not found earlier, in controls, or in public databases. Position-by-position CDR3 amino acid composition was analyzed in Skylign with the observed count method. TCRdb retrieved this table from immuneACCESS and kept in-frame rearrangements only. Not all clones are present; in checked studies, unresolved V genes account for under half, and no reason is known for the remainder. Clonal size and the V and J genes are those of that table, whereas D and trimming came from the DNA. The sample profile shows 25,000 to 30,000 clones; 88% of them were found once. Under 1.2% of the sample comes from the top ten.

The label giving this sample's time point can be read as: before natalizumab initiation. All listed patients had previously received interferon beta, and all PML patients were female. T0 blood samples were collected before the first natalizumab infusion. Ficoll-Hypaque density gradient centrifugation was used to isolate peripheral blood mononuclear cells. The sequence links TRBV5-1 to TRBJ1-3, with the identity of the D gene unclear. The end of the DNA fits TRBJ2-2 better, so the J call may be wrong. The clonotype was recovered from a human donor with multiple sclerosis. The specimen sequenced was PBMCs. In nucleotide form, the sequence is TGCGCCAGCAGCGCCCCATCAGTCACCGGGGAGCTGTTTTTT. It codes for CASSAPSVTGELFF.